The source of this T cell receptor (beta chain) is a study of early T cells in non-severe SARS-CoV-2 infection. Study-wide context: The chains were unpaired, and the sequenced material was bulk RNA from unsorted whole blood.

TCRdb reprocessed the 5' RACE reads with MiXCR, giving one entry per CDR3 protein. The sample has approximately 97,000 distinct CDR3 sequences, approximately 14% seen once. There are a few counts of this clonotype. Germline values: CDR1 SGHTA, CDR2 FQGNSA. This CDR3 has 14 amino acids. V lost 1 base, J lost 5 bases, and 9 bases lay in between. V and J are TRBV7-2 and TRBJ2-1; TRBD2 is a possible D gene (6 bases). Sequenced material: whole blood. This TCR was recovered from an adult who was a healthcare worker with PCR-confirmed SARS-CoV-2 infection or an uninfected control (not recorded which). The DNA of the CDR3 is TGTGCCAGCAGCTTAGTTGGCGGGGACAATGAGCAGTTCTTC. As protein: CASSLVGGDNEQFF.